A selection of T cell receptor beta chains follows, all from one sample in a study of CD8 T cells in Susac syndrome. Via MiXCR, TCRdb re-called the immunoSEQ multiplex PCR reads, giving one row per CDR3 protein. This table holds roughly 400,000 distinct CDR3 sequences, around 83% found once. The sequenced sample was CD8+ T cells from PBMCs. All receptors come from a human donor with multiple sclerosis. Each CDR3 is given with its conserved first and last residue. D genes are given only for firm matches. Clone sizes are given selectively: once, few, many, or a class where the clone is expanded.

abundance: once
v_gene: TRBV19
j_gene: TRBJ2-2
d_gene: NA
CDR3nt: TGTGCCAGTAGTATCCCCGGACAGAGCAACACCGGGGAGCTGTTTTTT
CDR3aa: CASSIPGQSNTGELFF

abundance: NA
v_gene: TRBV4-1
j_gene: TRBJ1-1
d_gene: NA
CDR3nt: TGCGCCAGCAGCCAAGACGATTTCGGGGGAACTGAAGCTTTCTTT
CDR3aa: CASSQDDFGGTEAFF

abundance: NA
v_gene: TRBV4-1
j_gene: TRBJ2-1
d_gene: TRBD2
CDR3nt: TGCGCCAGCACGACTAGCGGACGATCACCCTACAATGAGCAGTTCTTC
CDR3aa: CASTTSGRSPYNEQFF

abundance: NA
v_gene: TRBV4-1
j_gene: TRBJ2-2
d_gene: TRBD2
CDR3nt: TGCGCCAGCAGCCGAGGACTAGCGGGAGGATCCGGGGAGCTGTTTTTT
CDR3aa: CASSRGLAGGSGELFF

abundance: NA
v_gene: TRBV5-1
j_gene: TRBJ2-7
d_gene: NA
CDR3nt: TGCGCCAGCAGCAAAGACTACGAGCAGTACTTC
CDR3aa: CASSKDYEQYF

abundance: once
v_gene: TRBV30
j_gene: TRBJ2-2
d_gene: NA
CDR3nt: TGTGCCTGGAGTGAGGGCGGGGAGCTGTTTTTT
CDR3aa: CAWSEGGELFF

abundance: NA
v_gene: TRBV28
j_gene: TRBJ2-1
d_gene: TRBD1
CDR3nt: TGTGCCAGCAGTTTAATGGGGACAGGGGATGAGCAGTTCTTC
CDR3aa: CASSLMGTGDEQFF

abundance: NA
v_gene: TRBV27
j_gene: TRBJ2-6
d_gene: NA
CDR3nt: TGTGCCAGCAGTTTATTGCACGGGGGTAGTCGAACCGCCAACGTCCTGACTTTC
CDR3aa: CASSLLHGGSRTANVLTF

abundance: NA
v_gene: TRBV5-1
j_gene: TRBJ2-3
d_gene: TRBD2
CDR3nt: TGCGCCAGCAGCTTGTTTTGGCAAGCGGGAGGCATCACAGATACGCAGTATTTT
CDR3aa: CASSLFWQAGGITDTQYF

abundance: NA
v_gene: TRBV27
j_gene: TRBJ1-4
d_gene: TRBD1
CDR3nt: TGTGCCAGCGCAGGACAGGGGAGTGAAAAACTGTTTTTT
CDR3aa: CASAGQGSEKLFF

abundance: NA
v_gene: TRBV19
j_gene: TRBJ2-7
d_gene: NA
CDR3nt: TGTGCCAGTAGTATGGGGGTTTGGTACGAGCAGTACTTC
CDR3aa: CASSMGVWYEQYF

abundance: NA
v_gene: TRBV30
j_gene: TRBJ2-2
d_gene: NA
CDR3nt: TGTGCCTGGAGTGTCACTTGGGGGACCGGGGAGCTGTTTTTT
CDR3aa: CAWSVTWGTGELFF